This TCR beta chain was found in a study of human T cells and chemical hapten exposure. Each CDR3 protein is one row after TCRdb ran MiXCR on the RACE reads. The repertoire has more than 300,000 distinct CDR3 sequences, approximately 5% of them found once; the top ten carry less than 9%. Findings of the study overall: Correlating positively with patch test score were the PT1 expanded TCR counts.

At least ten counts were recorded for this clonotype. Its antigen is unidentified. The time point denotes: pre-sensitization, week 0. As to treatment: therapeutic diphenylcyclopropenone sensitization with weekly scalp DPC. The origin of this receptor is a woman younger than 35 with alopecia areata. Some clones in this sample may be carry-over from other donors' samples. The input for sequencing was whole blood, taken in connection with sensitization to the hapten diphenylcyclopropenone (DPC).

In DNA, the CDR3 is TGTGCCAGCAGCCAATTTGGACAGGGGGACACCGGGGAGCTGTTTTTT. Protein: CASSQFGQGDTGELFF. The chain uses TRBV3-1 and TRBJ2-2; 10 bases match TRBD1. The CDR3 covers 16 residues. Germline CDR1 and CDR2: LGHDT and YNNKEL (reference sequence). V gave up 2 bases and J gave up 3 bases; unmatched junction bases: 3.